What follows are 30 T cell receptor beta chains derived from one specimen sequenced in a study of T cells in Graves' hyperthyroidism and ophthalmopathy. Using RNA transcripts as the source, TCR beta CDR3 regions were amplified. A first-round RT-PCR of the TCR CDR3 used the HTBI primer set. TCRdb ran MiXCR on the multiplex PCR reads and lists one entry per CDR3 protein. Of around 690,000 distinct CDR3 sequences listed, around 20% are singletons. Input material: blood. The receptors here all came from a young man with Graves' ophthalmopathy.

The V gene is TRBV9, the J gene TRBJ2-5; maybe TRBD2 (6 bases). V lost 1 base and J 0 bases, leaving 10 bases between the germline ends. The CDR3 is 15 amino acids. Germline V gives CDR1 SGDLS, CDR2 YYNGEE. The DNA of the CDR3 is TGTGCCAGCAGCGTAACGGGAGCGGACCAAGAGACCCAGTACTTC. It encodes CASSVTGADQETQYF.

This clonotype was seen ten or more times. The rearrangement uses TRBV20-1 and TRBJ2-5; TRBD2 matches 9 bases. Trimming took 1 base from V and 5 from J; bases not matched to a gene: 5. Looked up from germline, CDR1 is DFQATT and CDR2 is SNEGSKA (reference sequence). This CDR3 region has 14 residues. CDR3 coding DNA: TGCAGTGCTAGAGTATTAGCGGGAGTGGAGACCCAGTACTTC. Translation: CSARVLAGVETQYF.

The sample holds many counts of this clonotype. The chain has TRBV7-6 and TRBJ2-7; 7 nucleotides agree with TRBD2. The CDR3 is 13 amino acids. Germline CDR1 reads SGHVS; CDR2 reads FNYEAQ. V gave up 2 bases and J gave up 3 bases; unmatched junction bases: 1. The CDR3 protein is CASSLKRGYEQYF. In DNA, the CDR3 is TGTGCCAGCAGCTTAAAGCGGGGCTACGAGCAGTACTTC.

The sample holds a few counts of this clonotype. The rearrangement uses TRBV10-2 and TRBJ2-1, with unresolved D. This CDR3 is 12 amino acids long. Trimming removed 6 bases from V and 8 bases from J, with 11 bases in between. The germline V gene encodes CDR1 WSHSY and CDR2 SAAADI. CDR3 sequence (DNA): TGCGCCAGCAGAACAACGTCTGATGAGCAGTTCTTC. It specifies CASRTTSDEQFF.

On this clonotype: A single base separates this from a much larger clone, so it may be a read error. V and J are TRBV20-1 and TRBJ2-7; TRBD2 matches 7 bases. Germline CDR1 DFQATT, CDR2 SNEGSKA (reference sequence). The CDR3 has 14 residues. Here the CDR3 DNA reads TGCAGTGCTAGAGATCCAGCGGGAAGCTACGGGCAGTACTTC. Protein sequence: CSARDPAGSYGQYF.

In this sample, this clonotype turned up many times. The rearrangement joins TRBV7-2 to TRBJ2-1; 7 bases match TRBD2. Per germline, CDR1 SGHTA and CDR2 FQGNSA. The CDR3 loop spans 14 amino acids. Trimming at V came to 5 bases and at J to 10 bases, leaving 11 bases not matched to a gene. The DNA for the CDR3 is TGTGCCAGCAGCCCGATGACTAGCTCCCCCGAGCAGTTCTTC. This codes for CASSPMTSSPEQFF.

This rearrangement joins TRBV9 to TRBJ1-1; 7 bases are a match to TRBD1. With V trimmed by 4 bases and J by 4 bases, 16 bases remained unmatched. This CDR3 is 17 amino acids long. The germline gives CDR1 SGDLS, CDR2 YYNGEE. The DNA for the CDR3 is TGTGCCAGCAGCCCGAGTATGGCAGGGGGGAGTGGCACTGAAGCTTTCTTT. Translation gives CASSPSMAGGSGTEAFF.

The rearrangement joins TRBV7-9 to TRBJ2-5, with D hard to call. V was cut by 1 base and J by 1 base, with 10 bases left in between. Germline loops: CDR1 SEHNR, CDR2 FQNEAQ (reference sequence). This CDR3 has 15 amino acids. The CDR3 nucleotides are TGTGCCAGCAGCTTAGTAGAGCACGTCCAAGAGACCCAGTACTTC. Its translation is CASSLVEHVQETQYF.

This sequence joins TRBV27 and TRBJ1-6; the match to TRBD1 covers 7 bases. Per the germline V gene, CDR1 is MNHEY and CDR2 is SMNVEV (reference sequence). The CDR3 is 16 residues long. Germline trimming cut 0 bases from V and 6 bases from J; bases unmatched to any gene: 5. The CDR3: CASSLSSQGINSPLHF. DNA for the CDR3: TGTGCCAGCAGTTTATCCTCACAGGGGATTAATTCACCCCTCCACTTT.

The CDR3 DNA reads TGTGCCAGCAGTTACTCTTGGCGGGACCAAGAGACCCAGTACTTC. Protein: CASSYSWRDQETQYF. V usage is TRBV6-2 or TRBV6-3 and J usage is TRBJ2-5; D perhaps matches TRBD2 (5 bases). CDR3 length: 15 residues. The V end was cut by 0 bases, the J end by 0 bases, with 8 bases between. Germline V gene data show CDR1 as MNHEY and CDR2 as SVGEGT.

The V and J genes are TRBV12-3 or TRBV12-4 and TRBJ2-1; D unresolved. V was trimmed by 4 bases and J by 13 bases, leaving 11 bases between them. The CDR3 is made up of 11 amino acids. The CDR3 is CASSSGPPQFF. In DNA, the CDR3 is TGTGCCAGCAGTTCCGGGCCCCCCCAGTTCTTC.

This clonotype was counted only a few times. The CDR3 nucleotides are TGTGCCAGCAGCTCCCTCCGACTAGCGGAAACCTACGAGCAGTACTTC. This codes for CASSSLRLAETYEQYF. The chain has TRBV7-2 and TRBJ2-7; 9 nucleotides match TRBD2. The J segment lost 2 bases and the V segment lost 4 bases, leaving 9 bases of the junction unmatched. The CDR3 is 16 residues long. Germline loops: CDR1 SGHTA, CDR2 FQGNSA. The full variable domain, in which reference TRBV7-2 and TRBJ2-7 provide the parts outside the CDR3, is GAGVSQSPSNKVTEKGKDVELRCDPISGHTALYWYRQSLGQGLEFLIYFQGNSAPDKSGLPSDRFSAERTGGSVSTLTIQRTQQEDSAVYLCASSSLRLAETYEQYFGPGTRLTVT.

This clonotype was found many times. The chain couples TRBV5-1 to TRBJ1-1; D gene uncertain. The CDR3 spans 16 residues. Trimming removed 4 bases from V and 1 base from J, with 17 bases in between. Germline V CDR1 and CDR2: SGHRS, YFSETQ. The CDR3 loop is CASSPQQNMPNTEAFF. For the CDR3, the DNA is TGCGCCAGCAGCCCTCAGCAGAACATGCCGAACACTGAAGCTTTCTTT.

The rearrangement joins TRBV19 to TRBJ2-1; the D gene could be TRBD1 or TRBD2 (5 bases each). Germline CDR1 LNHDA, CDR2 SQIVND (reference sequence). The length of the CDR3 is 14 residues. V shed 3 bases and J shed 6 bases, with 12 bases lying between them. The CDR3 spells CASSMGVPPNEQFF. The CDR3 DNA reads TGTGCCAGTAGTATGGGGGTACCCCCCAATGAGCAGTTCTTC.

This clonotype was counted between two and nine times. This sequence joins TRBV3-1 and TRBJ1-5, with unresolved D. Germline V gene lookup returns CDR1 LGHDT and CDR2 YNNKEL (reference sequence). This CDR3 spans 18 amino acids. Trimming shortened V by 1 base and J by 7 bases, and 23 bases separated the two germline ends. CDR3 coding DNA: TGTGCCAGCAGCCAAGTTGGGCGGAACTTGAGACTGAGACAGCCCCAGCATTTT. Translated: CASSQVGRNLRLRQPQHF.

In its sample, this clonotype was seen a few times. This sequence joins TRBV6-9 and TRBJ1-5; D is perhaps TRBD1 (5 bases). Germline V gives CDR1 MNHGY, CDR2 SVAAGI. The V end was cut by 3 bases, the J end by 3 bases, with 15 bases between. CDR3 length equals 16 residues. In DNA form, the CDR3 reads TGTGCCAGCAGTTACGGCTTGGGGGTCGTCAATCAGCCCCAGCATTTT. Encoded protein: CASSYGLGVVNQPQHF.

A few counts support this clonotype. The chain recombines TRBV24-1 with TRBJ1-2, with 7 bases fitting TRBD1. CDR3 length: 13 residues. CDR1 and CDR2 (germline): KGHDR, SFDVKD. V trimming: 7 bases; J trimming: 7 bases; junction bases outside the gene matches: 8. CDR3 sequence reads: CATSEGNRGGYTF. Written as DNA, the CDR3 is TGTGCCACCAGCGAAGGGAACAGGGGTGGCTACACCTTC.

This clonotype was counted at least ten times. This rearrangement joins TRBV12-3 or TRBV12-4 to TRBJ1-1, with D maybe TRBD1 (5 bases). Trimming left V 0 bases short and J 4 bases short, with 12 bases between. The CDR3 covers 15 residues. The CDR3 DNA reads TGTGCCAGCAGTTTAGCGAGCAGGGCGGGCACTGAAGCTTTCTTT. This gives the protein CASSLASRAGTEAFF.

This clonotype has a handful of counts. V and J are TRBV6-1 and TRBJ1-5; D is perhaps TRBD1 (5 bases). CDR1 and CDR2 from the germline V gene are MNHNS and SASEGT. V was trimmed by 2 bases and J by 0 bases, leaving 11 bases between them. This CDR3 region has 16 residues. CDR3 sequence reads: CASSELAGLSNQPQHF. The CDR3 DNA is TGTGCCAGCAGTGAATTAGCAGGGCTTAGCAATCAGCCCCAGCATTTT.

This clonotype was seen repeatedly, ten times or more. CDR3 in amino acids: CAISETRTSGSGEQFF. In DNA form, the CDR3 reads TGTGCCATCAGTGAGACACGGACTAGCGGGAGCGGTGAGCAGTTCTTC. The chain combines TRBV10-3 with TRBJ2-1; 13 bases agree with TRBD2. The CDR3 totals 16 residues. J gave up 9 bases and V 2 bases, and 7 bases lay outside the gene matches. Per the germline V gene, CDR1 is ENHRY and CDR2 is SYGVKD.

This clonotype was detected ten times or more. The gene calls are TRBV12-3 or TRBV12-4 and TRBJ2-1, with 8 nucleotides matching TRBD2. The CDR3 runs to 14 residues. The trim removed 7 bases at V and 0 bases at J, leaving 2 bases unmatched. The CDR3 region is CASTTSGSYNEQFF. CDR3 nucleotide sequence: TGTGCCAGCACCACTAGCGGCTCCTACAATGAGCAGTTCTTC.

This clonotype was recorded a few times. The rearrangement joins TRBV28 to TRBJ1-4; D uncertain. The CDR3 has 14 amino acids. CDR1 is MDHEN, CDR2 SYDVKM, per germline. V was clipped by 3 bases and J by 2 bases, with 7 bases between them. The CDR3 here is CASSLLRTNEKLFF. CDR3 sequence (DNA): TGTGCCAGCAGTTTGTTGCGGACTAATGAAAAACTGTTTTTT.

This clonotype was recorded many times. This chain uses TRBV5-1 with TRBJ2-7, with D possibly TRBD1 on 6 matching bases. This CDR3 is built from 13 residues. Trimming cost V 3 bases and J 3 bases, with 10 bases left between them. From germline, CDR1 is SGHRS and CDR2 YFSETQ. CDR3 DNA: TGCGCCAGCAGCTCGATAGGGGGCTACGAGCAGTACTTC. This sequence encodes CASSSIGGYEQYF.

The CDR3 here is CAWAGSSYNEQFF. The CDR3 DNA is TGTGCCTGGGCGGGTAGCTCCTACAATGAGCAGTTCTTC. This rearrangement joins TRBV30 to TRBJ2-1, with D perhaps TRBD2 (5 bases). Germline V gene data show CDR1 as GTSNPN and CDR2 as SVGIG (reference sequence). CDR3 length equals 13 residues. Trimming took off 5 bases at V and 0 bases at J, with 8 bases between the two ends.

Remarks on this clonotype: The junction and the germline gene differ at one end; a read error may be behind it. This chain connects TRBV11-2 to TRBJ2-1; 7 nucleotides align to TRBD2. The germline V gene has CDR1 SGHAT and CDR2 FQNNGV. This CDR3 is 16 amino acids long. The CDR3 reads CASSPGGGGPYNKQFF. CDR3 nucleotide sequence: TGTGCCAGCAGCCCCGGCGGCGGGGGTCCCTACAATAAGCAGTTCTTC.

This clonotype has a handful of counts. The CDR3 DNA reads as TGTGCCAGCAGCGGCGGACTAGCGGGAGGGTATGGGGACACAGATACGCAGTATTTT. It translates to CASSGGLAGGYGDTDTQYF. The rearrangement joins TRBV12-3 or TRBV12-4 to TRBJ2-3; 15 positions agree with TRBD2. CDR3 length: 19 amino acids. Trimming took 6 bases from V and 2 from J; bases not matched to a gene: 12.

The genes are TRBV2 and TRBJ2-3; 8 bases fit TRBD1. The V and J ends lost 10 bases and 0 bases, in that order; junction bases with no gene match: 6. The CDR3 totals 14 residues. Germline V gene lookup returns CDR1 SNHLY and CDR2 FYNNEI. CDR3 amino acids: CATKRQGSTDTQYF. CDR3 coding DNA: TGTGCCACCAAGAGACAGGGGAGCACAGATACGCAGTATTTT. Full variable domain (rest looked up from reference TRBV2 and TRBJ2-3): EPEVTQTPSHQVTQMGQEVILRCVPISNHLYFYWYRQILGQKVEFLVSFYNNEISEKSEIFDDQFSVERPDGSNFTLKIRSTKLEDSAMYFCATKRQGSTDTQYFGPGTRLTVL.

This clonotype has only a few counts. The gene calls are TRBV6-1 and TRBJ2-7; TRBD2 matches at 12 bases. Losses at the gene ends were 6 bases for V and 5 bases for J; bases not matched to a gene: 8. Germline V CDR1 and CDR2: MNHNS, SASEGT. The CDR3 extends over 15 amino acids. The DNA for the CDR3 is TGTGCCAGCAGCCCCTATCTAGCGGGAGGGCACGAGCAGTACTTC. As protein: CASSPYLAGGHEQYF.

This clonotype was seen more than once but under ten times. This chain uses TRBV29-1 with TRBJ1-3, with D possibly matching TRBD1 (6 bases). The length of the CDR3 is 16 residues. Germline CDR1 is SQVTM and CDR2 is ANQGSEA. Between the trimmed V and J ends, which lost 1 base and 0 bases, there was a span of 13 bases. The CDR3 coding sequence is TGCAGCGTTGAAGGAGTTAGGGGGGGCTCTGGAAACACCATATATTTT. Translating gives CSVEGVRGGSGNTIYF.

The gene calls are TRBV6-4 and TRBJ1-1; the D gene is possibly TRBD1 (5 bases). V lost 6 bases, J lost 10 bases, and 12 bases lay in between. Per the germline V gene, CDR1 is MRHNA and CDR2 is SNTAGT. The CDR3 runs to 11 residues. The CDR3 region is CASSTGTTAFF. In DNA, the CDR3 is TGTGCCAGCAGCACCGGGACTACAGCTTTCTTT.